This TCR beta chain is drawn from a study of graft-versus-host responses after intestinal transplantation. Study conclusions and caveats: Patients with graft-donor T cell macrochimerism had high graft-versus-host to host-versus-graft clonal ratios in allografts.

A word on this clone: What it binds is not known.

Germline CDR1 and CDR2: SGDLS and YYNGEE. V gave up 4 bases and J gave up 1 base; unmatched junction bases: 4. The CDR3 length is 14 residues. Clones were sequenced by immunoSEQ multiplex PCR, and TCRdb holds only the in-frame ones, with some missing. Of about 120,000 clones listed, 85% to 95% were seen once; the top ten hold over 0.1%. The receptor was derived from a human donor who received an intestinal transplant. This chain joins TRBV9 and TRBJ1-1; the match to TRBD1 covers 7 bases. The specimen comprised unstimulated CD4+ T cells sorted from spleen or lymph node cells, sampled before intestinal transplant. The CDR3 loop is CASSPRDRNTEAFF. The DNA for the CDR3 is TGTGCCAGCAGCCCTCGGGACAGGAACACTGAAGCTTTCTTT.